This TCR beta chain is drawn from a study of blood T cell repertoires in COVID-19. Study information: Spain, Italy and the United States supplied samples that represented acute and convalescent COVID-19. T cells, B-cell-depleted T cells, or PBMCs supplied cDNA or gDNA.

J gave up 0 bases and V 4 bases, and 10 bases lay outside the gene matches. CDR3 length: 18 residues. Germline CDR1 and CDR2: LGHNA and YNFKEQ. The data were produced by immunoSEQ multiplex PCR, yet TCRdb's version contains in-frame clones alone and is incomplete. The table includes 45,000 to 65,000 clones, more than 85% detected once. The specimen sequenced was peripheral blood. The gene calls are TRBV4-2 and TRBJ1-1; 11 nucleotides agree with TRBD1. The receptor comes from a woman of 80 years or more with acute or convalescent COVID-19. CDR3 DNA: TGTGCCAGCAGCCGAGTCGGGACAGGGGGGATAGTGAACACTGAAGCTTTCTTT. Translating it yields CASSRVGTGGIVNTEAFF.